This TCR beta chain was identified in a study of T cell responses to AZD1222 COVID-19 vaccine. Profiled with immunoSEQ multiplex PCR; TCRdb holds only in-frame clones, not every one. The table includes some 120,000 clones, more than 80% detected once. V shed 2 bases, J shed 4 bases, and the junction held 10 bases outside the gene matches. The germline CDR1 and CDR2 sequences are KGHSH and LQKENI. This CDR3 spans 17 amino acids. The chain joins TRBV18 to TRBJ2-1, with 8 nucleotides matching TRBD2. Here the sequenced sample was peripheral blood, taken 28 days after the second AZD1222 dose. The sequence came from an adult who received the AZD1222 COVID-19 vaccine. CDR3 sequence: CASSPGSGGRGYNEQFF. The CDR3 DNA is TGTGCCAGCTCACCAGGGAGCGGGGGACGGGGTTACAATGAGCAGTTCTTC.